These 22 T cell receptor beta chains were sequenced from one sample in a study of Graves' ophthalmopathy and Graves' hyperthyroidism. RNA transcripts served as template for amplifying TCR beta CDR3 sequences. RT-PCR with HTBI primers came first, then second-round multiplex PCR. One entry per CDR3 protein results from TCRdb running MiXCR on the multiplex PCR reads. The sample carries approximately 500,000 distinct CDR3 sequences, approximately 15% recorded once. Sequencing input: blood. The receptors were gathered from a woman in her twenties or thirties with Graves' ophthalmopathy.

This clonotype was detected ten times or more. This chain joins TRBV10-2 and TRBJ1-1; 7 bases fit TRBD1. CDR1 and CDR2 from the germline V gene are WSHSY and SAAADI. The CDR3 sequence is 15 residues long. J was trimmed by 6 bases and V by 3 bases; bases with no gene match: 10. This CDR3 reads CASSDWLDREAEAFF. The DNA for the CDR3 is TGCGCCAGCAGTGACTGGCTCGACAGGGAAGCTGAAGCTTTCTTT.

The CDR3, as DNA: TGCGCCAGCAGCCAAGGTCGACAGGGGCCCCACAATCAGCCCCAGCATTTT. Protein product: CASSQGRQGPHNQPQHF. The chain combines TRBV4-1 with TRBJ1-5; 8 bases are shared with TRBD1. CDR3 length: 17 amino acids. V lost 1 base, J lost 3 bases, and 8 bases stayed unmatched. Germline lookup yields CDR1 MGHRA and CDR2 YSYEKL.

This clonotype was found many times. The chain uses TRBV6-2 or TRBV6-3 and TRBJ2-7; 7 nucleotides align to TRBD2. CDR1 is MNHEY, CDR2 SVGEGT, per germline. The CDR3 runs to 14 residues. Trimming took 5 bases from V and 3 from J; bases not matched to a gene: 7. As DNA, the CDR3 is TGTGCCAGCAGTATCTTGGGGGGGAGCTACGAGCAGTACTTC. Its protein product is CASSILGGSYEQYF.

This clonotype was seen repeatedly, ten times or more. This chain joins TRBV11-2 and TRBJ2-7; 8 bases agree with TRBD2. The CDR3 runs to 15 residues. The V gene end was trimmed by 4 bases and the J gene end by 0 bases; junction bases not matched to a gene: 5. Germline assignment: CDR1 SGHAT and CDR2 FQNNGV. The CDR3 is CASSSSGGPSYEQYF. As DNA, the CDR3 is TGTGCCAGCAGCTCGTCGGGAGGGCCCTCCTACGAGCAGTACTTC.

This clonotype was recorded many times. The CDR3 DNA sequence: TGTGCCTGGAGTGTACTCTTTGGAGCAGGGGCGAACTATGGCTACACCTTC. Its protein is CAWSVLFGAGANYGYTF. The chain employs TRBV30 and TRBJ1-2; D possibly corresponds to TRBD1 (6 bases). Germline V gives CDR1 GTSNPN, CDR2 SVGIG (reference sequence). The CDR3 is 17 residues long. V lost 0 bases to trimming and J lost 2 bases, with 19 bases between them.

Many counts were recorded for this clonotype. The chain combines TRBV5-1 with TRBJ1-1, with a possible D match to TRBD1 (5 bases). CDR3 length: 16 residues. With 3 bases removed from V and 2 bases from J, the gap between germline ends came to 17 bases. Germline CDR1 SGHRS, CDR2 YFSETQ. This CDR3 reads CASSSLTSTANTEAFF. For the CDR3, the DNA is TGCGCCAGCAGCTCCCTTACATCGACAGCAAACACTGAAGCTTTCTTT. Combining the CDR3 with reference TRBV5-1 and TRBJ1-1 gives the whole variable domain KAGVTQTPRYLIKTRGQQVTLSCSPISGHRSVSWYQQTPGQGLQFLFEYFSETQRNKGNFPGRFSGRQFSNSRSEMNVSTLELGDSALYLCASSSLTSTANTEAFFGQGTRLTVV.

This clonotype was seen at least ten times. The rearrangement uses TRBV6-5 and TRBJ1-5; possibly TRBD1 for D (5 bases). The CDR3 has 14 amino acids. Germline CDR1 MNHEY, CDR2 SVGAGI. V was clipped by 4 bases and J by 5 bases, with 12 bases between them. DNA for the CDR3: TGTGCCAGCAGTTCACTGGGGGTAGATCAGCCCCAGCATTTT. As protein: CASSSLGVDQPQHF.

This clonotype was found many times. This rearrangement joins TRBV3-1 to TRBJ1-6; D is uncertain. Trimming removed 1 base at V and 7 bases at J, with 8 bases between. The CDR3 length is 14 residues. In germline, CDR1 is LGHDT, CDR2 YNNKEL (reference sequence). The CDR3 sequence: CASSQGRINSPLHF. The DNA of the CDR3 is TGTGCCAGCAGCCAAGGACGGATAAATTCACCCCTCCACTTT.

V is TRBV12-3 or TRBV12-4 and J is TRBJ1-2; D not certain. Trimming removed 7 bases from V and 1 base from J, with 7 bases in between. This CDR3 region has 12 residues. The CDR3 sequence: CASNRYNYGYTF. DNA of the CDR3: TGTGCCAGCAACCGATATAACTATGGCTACACCTTC.

This clonotype came up many times. The chain has TRBV6-5 and TRBJ2-7; TRBD1 might be the D (6 bases). Germline V CDR1 and CDR2: MNHEY, SVGAGI. V was shortened by 7 bases and J by 0 bases, with 16 bases between the two germline ends. The CDR3 consists of 15 residues. CDR3 amino acids: CASISPGHLSYEQYF. The CDR3 DNA is TGTGCCAGCATCTCCCCGGGACACCTCTCCTACGAGCAGTACTTC.

In this sample, this clonotype turned up many times. This chain joins TRBV28 and TRBJ2-7, with D unresolved. The CDR3 covers 13 residues. Germline V CDR1 and CDR2: MDHEN, SYDVKM. Trimming cost V 1 base and J 6 bases, with 10 bases left between them. The CDR3 DNA reads as TGTGCCAGCAGTTTATACAGAAATGCCGAGCAGTACTTC. It encodes CASSLYRNAEQYF.

This clonotype showed up many times. CDR3 sequence: CASIVVGRTEAFF. The CDR3, as DNA: TGTGCCAGCATCGTGGTGGGTCGGACTGAAGCTTTCTTT. This chain joins TRBV6-5 and TRBJ1-1, with D unresolved. Trimming shortened V by 7 bases and J by 5 bases, and 14 bases separated the two germline ends. The CDR3 runs 13 residues. Germline lookup yields CDR1 MNHEY and CDR2 SVGAGI.

V and J are TRBV7-2 and TRBJ2-7; the D is unclear. The germline gives CDR1 SGHTA, CDR2 FQGNSA. This CDR3 is built from 13 residues. Between the trimmed V and J ends, which lost 5 bases and 2 bases, there was a span of 10 bases. This chain's CDR3 is CASSPRKPYEQYF. CDR3 bases: TGTGCCAGCAGCCCCCGTAAACCCTACGAGCAGTACTTC. Using reference TRBV7-2 and TRBJ2-7 for the parts outside the CDR3, the full variable domain is GAGVSQSPSNKVTEKGKDVELRCDPISGHTALYWYRQSLGQGLEFLIYFQGNSAPDKSGLPSDRFSAERTGGSVSTLTIQRTQQEDSAVYLCASSPRKPYEQYFGPGTRLTVT.

This clonotype was found many times. The DNA for the CDR3 is TGCGCCAGCAGCCAAGGTGCCCTGGGAGCTCGCAGCTACGAGCAGTACTTC. This codes for CASSQGALGARSYEQYF. The chain employs TRBV4-1 and TRBJ2-7; D may be TRBD2 (5 bases). The CDR3 contains 17 residues. Germline V gene sequence: CDR1 MGHRA, CDR2 YSYEKL. Deletions cut 1 base from V and 3 bases from J, with 19 bases between.

This clonotype has at least ten counts. The chain combines TRBV5-1 with TRBJ1-2; no reliable D call. CDR3 length equals 15 residues. V was clipped by 1 base and J by 6 bases, with 16 bases between them. Germline V gene lookup returns CDR1 SGHRS and CDR2 YFSETQ. CDR3 sequence: CASSLSTESSHGYTF. In DNA, the CDR3 is TGCGCCAGCAGCTTGAGCACGGAGAGTTCTCATGGCTACACCTTC.

The count of this clonotype is one. The CDR3 does not end in the conserved phenylalanine or tryptophan, so this is likely a read error. The rearrangement links TRBV11-2 to TRBJ1-1; 7 nucleotides match TRBD1. This CDR3 has 13 amino acids. The V gene end was trimmed by 7 bases and the J gene end by 7 bases; junction bases not matched to a gene: 9. Looked up from germline, CDR1 is SGHAT and CDR2 is FQNNGV. In DNA form, the CDR3 reads TGTGCCAGCACCCGGGACAGACCAAATGAAGCTTTCTAT. Its protein is CASTRDRPNEAFY.

This chain links TRBV28 with TRBJ2-7; D may be TRBD2 (5 bases). V was trimmed by 6 bases and J by 1 base, leaving 22 bases between them. The CDR3 runs to 17 residues. Germline-derived CDR1 and CDR2 are MDHEN and SYDVKM. The CDR3 protein is CASSSEGMVAGSYEQYF. The CDR3 nucleotides read TGTGCCAGCAGCTCCGAGGGTATGGTAGCCGGGTCCTACGAGCAGTACTTC.

This clonotype was counted ten times or more. V gene TRBV30 combines with J gene TRBJ2-5; D call uncertain. The V gene lost 3 bases and the J gene lost 5 bases, with 10 bases spanning the gap. This CDR3 is 12 amino acids long. Germline values: CDR1 GTSNPN, CDR2 SVGIG (reference sequence). The CDR3 DNA sequence: TGTGCCTGGAGCCCCGTAAGGGAGACCCAGTACTTC. Encoded protein: CAWSPVRETQYF.

This sequence joins TRBV13 and TRBJ2-5; TRBD1 aligns across 7 bases. Trimming cost V 1 base and J 2 bases; bases outside gene matches: 7. Germline values: CDR1 PRHDT, CDR2 FYEKMQ (reference sequence). CDR3 length: 16 residues. The CDR3 spells CASSLVQGTQQETQYF. CDR3 nucleotide sequence: TGTGCCAGCAGCTTAGTACAGGGGACCCAACAAGAGACCCAGTACTTC.

This clonotype was detected ten times or more. The chain combines TRBV13 with TRBJ2-7; D may be TRBD1 or TRBD2 (7 bases each). Germline-derived CDR1 and CDR2 are PRHDT and FYEKMQ (reference sequence). The CDR3 length is 14 residues. With 4 bases removed from V and 7 bases from J, the gap between germline ends came to 17 bases. The CDR3 DNA reads as TGTGCCAGCAGCTCAGGGGGGGACTGGAGGGAGCAGTACTTC. The encoded protein is CASSSGGDWREQYF.

The chain has TRBV6-1 and TRBJ2-4; D gene uncertain. Looked up from germline, CDR1 is MNHNS and CDR2 is SASEGT. V was trimmed by 3 bases and J by 7 bases, leaving 13 bases between them. The length of the CDR3 is 14 residues. The CDR3 nucleotides are TGTGCCAGCAGTGAGCCGGGCTCTAGGAACATTCAGTACTTC. Translated: CASSEPGSRNIQYF.

The sample holds many counts of this clonotype. CDR3 protein: CASRGTGSYTF. DNA of the CDR3: TGTGCCAGCAGAGGGACCGGGAGCTACACCTTC. This chain connects TRBV2 to TRBJ1-2; tentative D call: TRBD1 (5 bases). Trimming removed 6 bases from V and 9 bases from J, with 11 bases in between. The CDR3 is 11 amino acids. Germline CDR1 reads SNHLY; CDR2 reads FYNNEI.